This T cell receptor (beta chain) comes out of a study of CD8 T cells in ankylosing spondylitis. This CDR3 has 11 residues. The germline V gene encodes CDR1 MNHEY and CDR2 SVGEGT. The V end was cut by 2 bases, the J end by 8 bases, with 4 bases between. This clonotype appeared many times. TCRdb re-called the 5' RACE reads with MiXCR, one entry per CDR3 protein. Seen here are 150,000 or so distinct CDR3 sequences, 30% to 40% observed once, and the top ten hold 6%. The V call is TRBV6-2 or TRBV6-3, the J call TRBJ2-1; D not resolved. This clonotype originated in a male donor with ankylosing spondylitis. The specimen sequenced was synovial fluid, either unsorted or a sorted T cell fraction (not recorded which). Written as DNA, the CDR3 is TGTGCCAGCAGTTACCGTGATGAGCAGTTCTTC. Its translation is CASSYRDEQFF.